The entry below gives a single T cell receptor (beta chain) sequence along with its context. The entry originates in a study of blood T cell repertoires in COVID-19. Overall study: Italy, Spain and the United States were the sources of the convalescent and acute COVID-19 samples. PBMCs, B-cell-depleted T cells, or T cells were the source of the cDNA or gDNA that made up the material.

Methods used by the authors: How many nucleated cells were present was estimated from reference gene primer amplification. Assay: immunoSEQ multiplex PCR; the TCRdb copy retains only in-frame clones and omits some. V, J and clone size reflect that table, while D and trimming were determined from the DNA. Among about 190,000 clones listed, more than 70% were seen once. Sequenced: peripheral blood. This clonotype originated in a man between 40 and 49 years old with active or convalescent COVID-19.

The DNA of the CDR3 is TGTGCCAGCAGCTTTACCCAGGGGTCCGGGGGAAACACCATATATTTT. Translated, it gives CASSFTQGSGGNTIYF. The V gene is TRBV7-9, the J gene TRBJ1-3; D may be TRBD1 (6 bases). This CDR3 contains 16 residues. With 3 bases removed from V and 4 bases from J, the gap between germline ends came to 16 bases. CDR1 is SEHNR and CDR2 is FQNEAQ in the germline V gene (reference sequence).